This T cell receptor beta chain emerged from a study of blood T cell repertoires in COVID-19 (dated by TCRdb to 2018 to 2020). At the level of the whole study: Samples covering the acute and convalescent phases of COVID-19 were provided by collaborators in the United States, Italy and Spain. A freely available public database, intended as a resource for researchers studying the immune response to SARS-CoV-2, is where the repertoires were released. Where available, HLA class I and class II types were obtained from metadata supplied by the sample provider rather than from assay-based typing. Sample metadata almost always included a de-identified subject ID, COVID-19 status, age in years and sex. Subjects who had been exposed to COVID-19, were actively infected with it, or had recovered from it provided the deeply sampled blood TCRbeta repertoires that made up the dataset. The prospective study material was composed of cDNA or gDNA derived from T cells, B-cell-depleted T cells, or PBMCs. Samples were obtained from the ongoing ImmuneRACE study (first 160 participants) and from 1,200 or so subjects provided by 6 global collaborators.

The collaborating institutions used their own protocols to collect whole blood in K2EDTA tubes. For TCRbeta analysis, collaborators shipped samples as frozen whole blood, isolated PBMCs, or DNA extracted from either of those sample types. Points on this clone: Its antigen is unknown. No base quality values were provided; no much bigger clone lies one nucleotide off.

The immunoSEQ Assay, a bias-controlled multiplex PCR, was used to amplify TCRbeta CDR3 regions from genomic DNA. The study's own analysis went as follows. Within the assay, amplification of reference gene primers was used to estimate how many nucleated cells each sample contained. To quantify the absolute abundance of each unique TCRbeta CDR3 rearrangement, sequence reads were collapsed and filtered. For each sample, productive Simpson clonality was calculated as the square root of Simpson's diversity index across productive rearrangements. TCRdb retrieved this table from immuneACCESS and kept in-frame rearrangements only. Not all clones are present; in checked studies, unresolved V genes account for under half, and no reason is known for the remainder. V and J calls and clone size follow that table, whereas D and trimming were derived from the DNA. In this sample the table shows 60,000 to 90,000 clones, around 88% of which occur a single time. The top ten clones comprise roughly 5.3% of the sample.

Cut back by 8 bases and 8 bases, the V and J ends lie 21 bases apart. The CDR3 runs 14 residues from the cysteine to the phenylalanine. This entry keeps only the CDR3 DNA: 42 bases, framed from base 1. Taken from the germline V gene, the CDR1 and CDR2 loops are MRHNA and SNTAGT. On the study overall, not on this receptor specifically: The quantity of clinical and demographic metadata differed by source and by participant and was supplied without curation.

The V gene is TRBV6-4 and the J gene is TRBJ1-2, and TRBD1 may be the D gene, going by 5 matching bases. This clonotype was obtained from a woman aged 80 or older with active or convalescent COVID-19. Material for sequencing was peripheral blood. CDR3 loop: CASRNQGPPRGYTF. The DNA sequence is given as TGTGCCAGCCGAAACCAGGGCCCCCCTCGGGGCTACACCTTC.